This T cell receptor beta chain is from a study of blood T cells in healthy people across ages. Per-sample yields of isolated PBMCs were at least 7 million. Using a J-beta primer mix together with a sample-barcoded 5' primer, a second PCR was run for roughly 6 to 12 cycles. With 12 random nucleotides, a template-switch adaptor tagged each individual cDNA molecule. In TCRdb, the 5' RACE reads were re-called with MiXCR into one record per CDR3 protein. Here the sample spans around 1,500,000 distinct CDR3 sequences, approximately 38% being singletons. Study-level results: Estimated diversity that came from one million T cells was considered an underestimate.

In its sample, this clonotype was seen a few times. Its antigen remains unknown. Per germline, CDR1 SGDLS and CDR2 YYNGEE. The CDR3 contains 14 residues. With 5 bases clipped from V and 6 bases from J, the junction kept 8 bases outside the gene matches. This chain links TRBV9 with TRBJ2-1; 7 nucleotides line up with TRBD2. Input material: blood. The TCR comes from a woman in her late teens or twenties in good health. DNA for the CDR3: TGTGCCAGCAGGGGTGCTAGCGGCACCAATGAGCAGTTCTTC. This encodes CASRGASGTNEQFF.